This paragraph reports one T cell receptor beta chain. Its antigen remains unidentified. Relative to the germline gene, one junction end is altered; a read error may explain this. The CDR3 sequence is 16 residues long. The germline V gene encodes CDR1 SGHTA and CDR2 FQGNSA. Study findings and constraints: Tumor memory CD4+ T cell TCR gene usage was found to cluster with blood and lymph node memory CD4+ cells and with lymph node naive CD4+ cells. Greatest tumor Treg TCR overlap was with tumor naive CD4+ cells.

TCRdb redid the calling of the 5' RACE reads with MiXCR, one entry per CDR3 protein. The table lists 50,000 to 65,000 distinct CDR3 sequences, 28% of them singletons, with under 3.5% in the top ten. Memory CD4+ cells were defined as CD4+CD45RO+CD25-. This sequence joins TRBV7-2 and TRBJ2-7, with 13 bases identical to TRBD2. The specimen was tumor-infiltrating memory CD4+ T cells sorted from the breast tumor. Specified subset: memory CD4+ T cells, CD4+CD45RO+CD25-. This TCR was sampled from a female donor with breast cancer. This CDR3 is CASGSRLAGGSFEQYF. CDR3 DNA: TGTGCCAGCGGCTCTAGACTAGCGGGGGGCTCCTTCGAGCAGTACTTC.